This T cell receptor beta chain comes out of a study of OX40 agonist ivuxolimab in advanced cancers. About the study: Ivuxolimab, which patients received intravenously every 2 weeks, was dosed at 0.01 to 10 mg/kg.

Profiling relied on immunoSEQ multiplex PCR, and the TCRdb table lists in-frame clones only, not all of them. The sample includes 45,000 to 60,000 clones, roughly nine tenths of them seen just once. It was autoimmune disease history or systemic immunosuppression that excluded patients. Trimming stripped 6 bases from V and 5 bases from J, with 13 bases between. This CDR3 has 13 amino acids. Germline V CDR1 and CDR2: LNHDA, SQIVND (reference sequence). The material sequenced was CD4+ or CD8+ T cells sorted from blood, taken in a trial of the OX40 agonist ivuxolimab. The V call is TRBV19, the J call TRBJ1-2; D possibly corresponds to TRBD1 (5 bases). This TCR was sampled from an adult with an advanced solid tumor such as melanoma, head and neck, liver or kidney cancer. The CDR3 protein is CASRDPGMYGYTF. The DNA for the CDR3 is TGTGCCAGTAGGGACCCAGGGATGTATGGCTACACCTTC.